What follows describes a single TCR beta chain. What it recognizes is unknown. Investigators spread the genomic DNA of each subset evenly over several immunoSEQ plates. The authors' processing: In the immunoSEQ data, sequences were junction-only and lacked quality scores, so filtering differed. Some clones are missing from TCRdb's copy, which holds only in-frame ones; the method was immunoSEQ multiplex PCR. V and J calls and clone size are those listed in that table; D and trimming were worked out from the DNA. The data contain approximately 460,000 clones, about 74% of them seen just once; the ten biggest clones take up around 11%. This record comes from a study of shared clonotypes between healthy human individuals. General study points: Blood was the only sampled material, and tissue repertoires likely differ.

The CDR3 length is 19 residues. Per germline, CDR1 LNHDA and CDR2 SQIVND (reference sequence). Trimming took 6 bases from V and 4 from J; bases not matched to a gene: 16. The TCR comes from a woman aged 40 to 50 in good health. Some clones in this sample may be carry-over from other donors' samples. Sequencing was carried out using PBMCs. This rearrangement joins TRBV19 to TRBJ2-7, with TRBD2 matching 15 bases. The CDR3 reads CASRDSGTSGRSWCYEQYF. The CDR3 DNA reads TGTGCCAGTAGGGACTCTGGGACTAGCGGGAGGAGTTGGTGTTACGAGCAGTACTTC.